The clone carrying this T cell receptor (beta chain) appeared a single time. What it recognizes is unknown. This sample is drawn from a study of neoadjuvant anti-PD-1 for oral cavity cancer. Time point denoted: after neoadjuvant nivolumab, at surgical resection. Germline values: CDR1 ENHRY, CDR2 SYGVKD. J gave up 2 bases and V 5 bases, and 6 bases lay outside the gene matches. The CDR3 length is 15 residues. Findings and limits, study-wide: Higher pretreatment blood Treg/Th17 ratios correlated with higher pretreatment blood and lower post-treatment tumor TCRbeta clonality.

Most tumor samples had 4.8 ug input DNA in two replicates. Data came from immunoSEQ multiplex PCR; TCRdb stores just in-frame clones and leaves some out. The data show about 37,000 clones, 30% to 40% seen once. This chain joins TRBV10-3 and TRBJ2-3, with 8 bases matching TRBD1. The material sequenced was tumor tissue, taken after nivolumab (anti-PD-1) treatment. This clonotype was obtained from a person aged 40 to 85 with oral cavity squamous cell carcinoma. The CDR3 coding sequence is TGTGCCATCAGTTACTCAGGGGGCGACACAGATACGCAGTATTTT. This encodes CAISYSGGDTDTQYF.